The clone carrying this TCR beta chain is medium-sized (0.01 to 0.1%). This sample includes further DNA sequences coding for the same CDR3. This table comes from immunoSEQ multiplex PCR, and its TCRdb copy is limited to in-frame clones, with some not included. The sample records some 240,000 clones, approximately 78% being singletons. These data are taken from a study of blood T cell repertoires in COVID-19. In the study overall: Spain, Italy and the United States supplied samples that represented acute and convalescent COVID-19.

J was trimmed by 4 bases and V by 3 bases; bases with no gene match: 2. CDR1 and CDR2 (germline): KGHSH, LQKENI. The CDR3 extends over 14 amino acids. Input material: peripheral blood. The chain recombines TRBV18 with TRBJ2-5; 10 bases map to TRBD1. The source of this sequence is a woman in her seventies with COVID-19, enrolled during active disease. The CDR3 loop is CASSPGDRGETQYF. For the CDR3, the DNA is TGTGCCAGCTCACCCGGGGACAGGGGAGAGACCCAGTACTTC.